This entry concerns a single TCR beta chain. As yet, its antigen is unknown. The sample belongs to a study of beta chain features in type 1 diabetes. Sequenced material consisted of expressed TCRB transcripts (all of the isolated RNA was reverse transcribed). Sequenced by immunoSEQ multiplex PCR; TCRdb stores in-frame clones only, minus some. The table has around 430,000 clones, approximately 28% seen once. The CDR3 is made up of 13 amino acids. Deletions cut 0 bases from V and 8 bases from J, with 9 bases between. In germline, CDR1 is SGDLS, CDR2 YYNGEE. General study findings and limits: Lower insertion and higher deletion counts appeared at VDJ junctions in type 1 diabetes patients. In every one of the four CD4+ subsets, TCRB CDR3s were moderately but significantly shorter in Type 1 diabetes patients. Over-representation of high TCR-expressing cells was a possible consequence of cDNA sequencing. Relative to healthy donors, patients appeared to have naive, central memory and Treg TCRB repertoires that were more similar.

This sequence was found in a man aged 18 to 29 in good health. Sequenced sample: naive CD4+ T cells from blood. The chain has TRBV9 and TRBJ2-1; the D is unclear. The CDR3 DNA follows: TGTGCCAGCAGCGTAGGTCAGTTGCATGAGCAGTTCTTC. This codes for CASSVGQLHEQFF.